The 25 T cell receptor beta chains below were found in one sample sequenced in a study of shared clonotypes between healthy human individuals. Sequencing used immunoSEQ multiplex PCR; TCRdb keeps in-frame clones, though not all of them. Of roughly 1.5 million clones in the sample, around 98% are singletons; the top ten hold roughly 0.4%. The sample consisted of naive CD4+ T cells sorted from blood. As for subset: CD45RA+ positively selected. These receptor sequences come from a man younger than 45 in good health.

The chain joins TRBV28 to TRBJ2-7, with D possibly TRBD2 on 6 matching bases. Looked up from germline, CDR1 is MDHEN and CDR2 is SYDVKM. V was cut by 10 bases and J by 0 bases, with 19 bases left in between. The CDR3 is made up of 15 amino acids. The CDR3 region is CATNGPGETSYEQYF. The CDR3 DNA reads TGTGCCACCAACGGTCCGGGGGAGACCTCCTACGAGCAGTACTTC.

The chain recombines TRBV7-8 with TRBJ2-1, with 7 bases that match TRBD2. In germline, CDR1 is SGHVS, CDR2 FQNEAQ. V trimming: 4 bases; J trimming: 4 bases; junction bases outside the gene matches: 7. This CDR3 has 15 residues. The CDR3 reads CASSSSGVYYNEQFF. The CDR3 bases are TGTGCCAGCAGCTCAAGCGGGGTTTATTACAATGAGCAGTTCTTC.

The V call is TRBV7-2, the J call TRBJ2-1, with 15 nucleotides matching TRBD2. The CDR3 runs to 16 residues. Germline V gene lookup returns CDR1 SGHTA and CDR2 FQGNSA. Germline trimming cut 6 bases from V and 8 bases from J; bases unmatched to any gene: 8. CDR3 DNA: TGTGCCAGCAGGGTCCCGGGACTAGCGGGAGGCTATGAGCAGTTCTTC. The encoded protein is CASRVPGLAGGYEQFF. Full variable domain (rest looked up from reference TRBV7-2 and TRBJ2-1): GAGVSQSPSNKVTEKGKDVELRCDPISGHTALYWYRQSLGQGLEFLIYFQGNSAPDKSGLPSDRFSAERTGGSVSTLTIQRTQQEDSAVYLCASRVPGLAGGYEQFFGPGTRLTVL.

J is TRBJ2-3 and V is TRBV5-1; no firm D call. CDR3 length: 13 amino acids. Germline V gene lookup returns CDR1 SGHRS and CDR2 YFSETQ. With 2 bases removed from V and 5 bases from J, the gap between germline ends came to 9 bases. The CDR3 is CASSFGWGDTQYF. The DNA of the CDR3 is TGCGCCAGCAGCTTCGGGTGGGGAGATACGCAGTATTTT.

Note on this clone: Within the sample, other DNA sequences also encode this same CDR3. V usage is TRBV19 and J usage is TRBJ2-3; D is uncertain. The V gene's germline CDR1 is LNHDA and CDR2 SQIVND (reference sequence). The CDR3 is made up of 13 amino acids. V lost 4 bases to trimming and J lost 1 base, with 6 bases between them. The CDR3 bases are TGTGCCAGTAGTACCCGTGGCACAGATACGCAGTATTTT. It translates to CASSTRGTDTQYF.

The CDR3 DNA reads as TGCGCCAGCAGCTTGCCTCTAGCGGGAGAGGATACGCAGTATTTT. This sequence encodes CASSLPLAGEDTQYF. This sequence joins TRBV5-1 and TRBJ2-3; TRBD2 matches at 10 bases. This CDR3 comprises 15 residues. With 1 base clipped from V and 6 bases from J, the junction kept 5 bases outside the gene matches. Germline V gene sequence: CDR1 SGHRS, CDR2 YFSETQ. Full variable domain (missing parts from reference TRBV5-1 and TRBJ2-3): KAGVTQTPRYLIKTRGQQVTLSCSPISGHRSVSWYQQTPGQGLQFLFEYFSETQRNKGNFPGRFSGRQFSNSRSEMNVSTLELGDSALYLCASSLPLAGEDTQYFGPGTRLTVL.

The chain has TRBV5-1 and TRBJ2-5, with 10 bases lining up with TRBD2. V lost 4 bases, J lost 2 bases, and 8 bases stayed unmatched. CDR1 SGHRS and CDR2 YFSETQ come from the germline V gene. The CDR3 runs 16 residues. The CDR3 DNA is TGCGCCAGCAGCGAGCGTAGGACTAGCGGACAAGAGACCCAGTACTTC. Translated, it gives CASSERRTSGQETQYF.

In its sample, this clone was seen once. The chain couples TRBV11-2 to TRBJ1-3, with 9 nucleotides matching TRBD1. V was pared by 1 base and J by 10 bases, with 11 bases of the junction left unmatched. Germline V gene sequence: CDR1 SGHAT, CDR2 FQNNGV. The CDR3 has 16 residues. The CDR3 region is CASSLGVTGQGITIYF. The CDR3 DNA reads as TGTGCCAGCAGCTTAGGAGTGACGGGACAGGGAATAACCATATATTTT.

Details on this clone: The identical CDR3 is also encoded by other nucleotide sequences in the sample. The rearrangement uses TRBV5-1 and TRBJ2-7; TRBD2 matches at 7 bases. Germline assignment: CDR1 SGHRS and CDR2 YFSETQ. This CDR3 is 14 amino acids long. With 2 bases clipped from V and 4 bases from J, the junction kept 6 bases outside the gene matches. The DNA of the CDR3 is TGCGCCAGCAGCTTTGGCGGGAGTTCGTACGAGCAGTACTTC. The encoded protein is CASSFGGSSYEQYF.

The chain employs TRBV9 and TRBJ1-5; D is unclear. Germline V CDR1 and CDR2: SGDLS, YYNGEE. Trimming pared 5 bases from V and 5 bases from J, leaving 17 bases between. The CDR3 is 15 residues long. CDR3 sequence reads: CASSQTGNSDQPQHF. For the CDR3, the DNA is TGTGCCAGCAGTCAGACGGGTAATAGTGATCAGCCCCAGCATTTT.

The gene calls are TRBV18 and TRBJ1-1; D not resolved. Germline CDR1 reads KGHSH; CDR2 reads LQKENI. The CDR3 has 15 amino acids. Trimming shortened V by 5 bases and J by 3 bases, and 16 bases separated the two germline ends. The CDR3 loop reads CASSASRDRDTEAFF. The CDR3 coding sequence is TGTGCCAGCTCAGCCTCCCGGGATAGAGACACTGAAGCTTTCTTT.

The chain carries TRBV7-9 and TRBJ2-7; 8 bases are a match to TRBD1. V dropped 3 bases and J dropped 4; count of bases not matched to a gene: 5. Germline CDR1 and CDR2: SEHNR and FQNEAQ (reference sequence). The CDR3 has 14 residues. DNA for the CDR3: TGTGCCAGCAGCTTTTCAGGGGGCGCTTACGAGCAGTACTTC. As protein: CASSFSGGAYEQYF. Full variable domain (remainder filled in from reference TRBV7-9 and TRBJ2-7): DTGVSQNPRHKITKRGQNVTFRCDPISEHNRLYWYRQTLGQGPEFLTYFQNEAQLEKSRLLSDRFSAERPKGSFSTLEIQRTEQGDSAMYLCASSFSGGAYEQYFGPGTRLTVT.

The chain joins TRBV7-2 to TRBJ2-7; D is possibly TRBD2 (7 bases). The V and J ends lost 6 bases and 6 bases respectively, with 21 bases between them. In germline, CDR1 is SGHTA, CDR2 FQGNSA. The CDR3 has 15 amino acids. The CDR3 DNA reads TGTGCCAGCAGTCCGGCGGGTACAGGGAGGGGCGAGCAGTACTTC. It codes for CASSPAGTGRGEQYF.

The V and J genes are TRBV7-6 and TRBJ2-7; 9 nucleotides align to TRBD2. The length of the CDR3 is 15 residues. V was clipped by 5 bases and J by 2 bases; unmatched bases: 7. The V gene's germline CDR1 is SGHVS and CDR2 FNYEAQ. The CDR3 is CASSTTSGHTYEQYF. CDR3 in DNA: TGTGCCAGCAGCACCACTAGCGGGCATACCTACGAGCAGTACTTC.

The count of this clone is one. This chain uses TRBV7-2 with TRBJ2-1, with 7 bases aligning to TRBD2. Losses at the gene ends were 5 bases for V and 2 bases for J; bases not matched to a gene: 9. Germline lookup yields CDR1 SGHTA and CDR2 FQGNSA. The length of the CDR3 is 16 residues. The CDR3 protein is CASSRPPAGAYNEQFF. In nucleotides, the CDR3 is TGTGCCAGCAGCCGCCCCCCTGCGGGGGCCTACAATGAGCAGTTCTTC.

For this clone: The junction differs from germline at one of its ends, possibly a read error. The chain uses TRBV2 and TRBJ2-1; TRBD2 matches 9 bases. CDR3 size: 16 residues. Germline loops: CDR1 SNHLY, CDR2 FYNNEI. The CDR3 coding sequence is TGTGCCAGCAGTGAGGCCGGGCTAGCGGGGTACAGTGAGCAGTTCTTC. This sequence encodes CASSEAGLAGYSEQFF. Full variable domain (remainder filled in from reference TRBV2 and TRBJ2-1): EPEVTQTPSHQVTQMGQEVILRCVPISNHLYFYWYRQILGQKVEFLVSFYNNEISEKSEIFDDQFSVERPDGSNFTLKIRSTKLEDSAMYFCASSEAGLAGYSEQFFGPGTRLTVL.

The chain employs TRBV30 and TRBJ2-3, with 7 bases fitting TRBD1. The trim removed 3 bases at V and 4 bases at J, leaving 10 bases unmatched. This CDR3 has 15 residues. The germline CDR1 and CDR2 sequences are GTSNPN and SVGIG (reference sequence). CDR3 sequence: CAWSVGDRAADTQYF. CDR3 DNA: TGTGCCTGGAGCGTCGGCGACAGGGCTGCAGATACGCAGTATTTT.

The chain employs TRBV5-1 and TRBJ2-1; 14 nucleotides line up with TRBD2. V shed 3 bases, J shed 8 bases, and the junction held 7 bases outside the gene matches. The length of the CDR3 is 16 residues. Looked up from germline, CDR1 is SGHRS and CDR2 is YFSETQ. CDR3 coding DNA: TGCGCCAGCAGCTCTCGGACTAGCGGGAGGCTCCATGAGCAGTTCTTC. Amino acids: CASSSRTSGRLHEQFF.

The V call is TRBV9, the J call TRBJ1-3; D is unresolved. Germline-derived CDR1 and CDR2 are SGDLS and YYNGEE. Trimming left V 6 bases short and J 0 bases short, with 10 bases between. The CDR3 is 14 amino acids. In DNA, the CDR3 is TGTGCCAGCACCGACCAGAGCTCTGGAAACACCATATATTTT. Translation: CASTDQSSGNTIYF.

V gene TRBV29-1 combines with J gene TRBJ2-5; D may correspond to TRBD1 or TRBD2 (6 bases each). From germline, CDR1 is SQVTM and CDR2 ANQGSEA. V dropped 7 bases and J dropped 5 bases, with 29 bases sitting between them. The CDR3 spans 17 residues. The CDR3 DNA reads TGCAGCGCCAGGCGTGGGGGCGCGGTTAGCGGTTGGGAGACCCAGTACTTC. It codes for CSARRGGAVSGWETQYF. Combining the CDR3 with reference TRBV29-1 and TRBJ2-5 gives the whole variable domain SAVISQKPSRDICQRGTSLTIQCQVDSQVTMMFWYRQQPGQSLTLIATANQGSEATYESGFVIDKFPISRPNLTFSTLTVSNMSPEDSSIYLCSARRGGAVSGWETQYFGPGTRLLVL.

On this clone: This same CDR3 is encoded by further DNA sequences in the sample. The chain uses TRBV10-3 and TRBJ2-7, with TRBD1 as a possible D gene (6 bases). CDR1 is ENHRY, CDR2 SYGVKD, per germline. The CDR3 length is 12 residues. Trimming removed 0 bases from V and 7 bases from J, with 7 bases in between. CDR3 in amino acids: CAISESRGEQYF. In DNA form, the CDR3 reads TGTGCCATCAGTGAGTCGAGGGGGGAGCAGTACTTC.

The rearrangement uses TRBV18 and TRBJ1-3; possible D gene TRBD1, 6 bases. V was clipped by 5 bases and J by 3 bases, with 17 bases between them. Germline CDR1 reads KGHSH; CDR2 reads LQKENI. The CDR3 runs to 16 residues. CDR3 bases: TGTGCCAGCTCATCGACAGGCCCGGGAAGTGGAAACACCATATATTTT. It is translated as CASSSTGPGSGNTIYF.

This clone was observed a single time. This rearrangement joins TRBV5-1 to TRBJ1-2; TRBD1 might be the D (5 bases). The CDR3 is 14 residues long. Germline V CDR1 and CDR2: SGHRS, YFSETQ. The germline V and J ends were trimmed by 2 bases and 0 bases, with 8 bases remaining between them. This CDR3 reads CASSLQETNYGYTF. The CDR3 DNA is TGCGCCAGCAGCTTACAGGAAACTAACTATGGCTACACCTTC.

J is TRBJ2-1 and V is TRBV15; TRBD2 matches at 7 bases. Germline trimming cut 5 bases from V and 0 bases from J; bases unmatched to any gene: 10. Germline V gives CDR1 LNHNV, CDR2 YYDKDF (reference sequence). The CDR3 covers 17 residues. The CDR3 DNA reads TGTGCCACCAGCTTAAGCCGGGGCGGGAGCTCCTACAATGAGCAGTTCTTC. Translated, it gives CATSLSRGGSSYNEQFF. Full variable domain (rest looked up from reference TRBV15 and TRBJ2-1): DAMVIQNPRYQVTQFGKPVTLSCSQTLNHNVMYWYQQKSSQAPKLLFHYYDKDFNNEADTPDNFQSRRPNTSFCFLDIRSPGLGDTAMYLCATSLSRGGSSYNEQFFGPGTRLTVL.

This clone is a singleton in its sample. CDR3: CASSPGGGTQYF. In nucleotides, the CDR3 is TGTGCCAGCAGTCCTGGTGGGGGGACCCAGTACTTC. The V gene is TRBV7-9, the J gene TRBJ2-5; D is tentatively TRBD1 or TRBD2 (5 bases each). Germline V gene lookup returns CDR1 SEHNR and CDR2 FQNEAQ (reference sequence). V lost 6 bases, J lost 7 bases, and 12 bases lay in between. The CDR3 is 12 amino acids.